Listed here are 9 T cell receptor beta chains from one sample, sequenced in a study of cytomegalovirus exposure and HLA in healthy donors. PCR used 60 Vbeta primers and 13 Jbeta primers. Assay used: immunoSEQ multiplex PCR; TCRdb lists only in-frame clones, some missing. The table has about 60,000 clones, around three quarters seen once. Material: PBMCs. These receptors were collected from a woman between 55 and 75 years old in good health and CMV-seropositive.

The genes are TRBV19 and TRBJ1-1; 8 nucleotides match TRBD1. Germline V gives CDR1 LNHDA, CDR2 SQIVND (reference sequence). The V gene end was trimmed by 8 bases and the J gene end by 7 bases; junction bases not matched to a gene: 24. The CDR3 spans 18 residues. In DNA form, the CDR3 reads TGTGCCAGTCACTTGACCCCTGGCAGGGGGCAGGGTGGGAATGAAGCTTTCTTT. Translation gives CASHLTPGRGQGGNEAFF.

This chain joins TRBV27 and TRBJ2-1; 9 bases are a match to TRBD1. The V and J ends lost 3 bases and 10 bases, in that order; junction bases with no gene match: 10. Germline V gene data show CDR1 as MNHEY and CDR2 as SMNVEV (reference sequence). The CDR3 is 15 amino acids. CDR3 loop: CASSLHRQGGNEQFF. The CDR3 DNA reads as TGTGCCAGCAGTTTGCATCGACAGGGGGGAAACGAGCAGTTCTTC.

The chain has TRBV27 and TRBJ2-7, with 13 bases identical to TRBD2. The CDR3 length is 15 residues. J gave up 3 bases and V 7 bases, and 6 bases lay outside the gene matches. CDR1 MNHEY and CDR2 SMNVEV come from the germline V gene (reference sequence). In DNA, the CDR3 is TGTGCCAGCACGAAGACTAGCGGGGGGTTCTACGAGCAGTACTTC. Translation gives CASTKTSGGFYEQYF.

Only a few counts were recorded for this clone. J is TRBJ1-3 and V is TRBV7-9; weak D call: TRBD1 (5 bases). Trimming shortened V by 1 base and J by 8 bases, and 12 bases separated the two germline ends. Germline V gives CDR1 SEHNR, CDR2 FQNEAQ (reference sequence). CDR3 length: 14 residues. This chain's CDR3 is CASSLVSGAHTIYF. The CDR3 nucleotides are TGTGCCAGCAGCTTAGTGTCTGGGGCGCACACCATATATTTT.

Comment on this clone: The sample contains more than one DNA sequence encoding this CDR3. The CDR3 DNA follows: TGTGCCAGCAGCTTAGGAGGGCAAGGACTCTATGGCTACACCTTC. It encodes CASSLGGQGLYGYTF. This chain uses TRBV7-9 with TRBJ1-2; no definite D call. The V end was cut by 1 base, the J end by 4 bases, with 13 bases between. The germline CDR1 and CDR2 sequences are SEHNR and FQNEAQ (reference sequence). The CDR3 runs 15 residues.

This clone occurred once. This chain joins TRBV6-5 and TRBJ1-1; D remains ambiguous. This CDR3 is 14 amino acids long. Trimming removed 0 bases from V and 3 bases from J, with 8 bases in between. Germline V lookup: CDR1 MNHEY, CDR2 SVGAGI. The CDR3 here is CASSYSLRYTEAFF. The CDR3 DNA reads TGTGCCAGCAGTTACTCGTTGAGGTACACTGAAGCTTTCTTT.

The chain carries TRBV4-1 and TRBJ2-7; the match to TRBD2 covers 7 bases. With V trimmed by 5 bases and J by 6 bases, 7 bases remained unmatched. CDR3 length: 13 residues. The germline gives CDR1 MGHRA, CDR2 YSYEKL. The CDR3 nucleotides are TGCGCCAGCAGCGGTCTGAGGGAGGGCGAGCAGTACTTC. Translating gives CASSGLREGEQYF.

The V call is TRBV4-1, the J call TRBJ1-2; 10 nucleotides line up with TRBD1. CDR1 and CDR2 (germline): MGHRA, YSYEKL. The CDR3 consists of 17 residues. V lost 4 bases, J lost 3 bases, and 11 bases stayed unmatched. CDR3 sequence reads: CASSRQEGGQGDYGYTF. The CDR3 DNA is TGCGCCAGCAGCCGTCAAGAGGGAGGACAGGGGGACTATGGCTACACCTTC.

The gene calls are TRBV4-3 and TRBJ2-3; 8 bases line up with TRBD2. The J segment lost 0 bases and the V segment lost 0 bases, leaving 14 bases of the junction unmatched. This CDR3 region has 20 residues. Germline CDR1 is LGHNA and CDR2 is YSLEER. The DNA for the CDR3 is TGCGCCAGCAGCCAAGATCGGGGGGGAACCTTCGCTACTAGCACAGATACGCAGTATTTT. It codes for CASSQDRGGTFATSTDTQYF.